This T cell receptor beta chain appears in the sequencing data of a study of Ad26.COV2.S vaccination and SARS-CoV-2 variants (dated by TCRdb to the early 2020s). As for the study more broadly: Vaccine-arm donors came from COV1001, a multicentre, randomized, double-blind, placebo-controlled phase I-IIa trial of Ad26.COV2.S in healthy adults. Ad26.COV2.S was administered intramuscularly at a dose of 5x10^10 or 1x10^11 viral particles, either as one shot or as two shots given 56 days apart. A total of 32 samples were included in the TCR-sequenced set, comprising some 20 Ad26.COV2.S vaccine recipients, 5 placebo recipients and 8 SARS-CoV-2 convalescent individuals. TCRbeta repertoire sequencing was used to assess the specificity and breadth of SARS-CoV-2-reactive T cell receptors after Ad26.COV2.S vaccination. Investigators remained blinded to trial group allocation during experiments and outcome assessment. Participants in the trial were split at random into five groups of five each, receiving low-dose or high-dose Ad26.COV2.S once or twice, or else placebo on both occasions. Paper-wide results and their limitations: After vaccination, substantial breadth of spike-specific CD8+ and CD4+ T cell responses was reported. Comparing responses between vaccine doses or regimens was not something the study was powered to do. Vaccine and placebo recipients had comparable non-spike TCR breadth, which fits with the vaccine containing only spike. It was noted by the authors that total T cell responses may have been underestimated by the TCR breadth and depth analyses. Compared with placebo recipients, Ad26.COV2.S recipients showed higher spike-specific TCR breadth (P = 0.0014).

In regard to this clone: Its antigen is not yet known. Per-base qualities were not stored, and no clone one base away is much larger.

The immunoSEQ Assay was the method used to sequence TCRbeta CDR3 regions. After extraction, genomic DNA underwent amplification by bias-controlled multiplex PCR, followed by high-throughput sequencing. The paper's processing steps were these. To quantify the absolute abundance of every unique TCRbeta CDR3 region, sequences were collapsed and filtered. T cell fraction was estimated by normalization of TCRbeta template counts to usable DNA, with usable DNA being measured through amplification of reference genes present in all nucleated cells. Repertoire TCRs were annotated as SARS-CoV-2-specific by exact matching of V gene, CDR3 amino acid sequence and J gene to a known reactive TCR set. The reference SARS-CoV-2 TCR set came from MIRA and was filtered for enrichment in COVID-19-positive ImmuneCODE repertoires, removing public or cross-reactive TCRs. Based on the MIRA antigens, annotated TCRs were further analysed at the level of specific ORF or position within ORF. Breadth was defined as annotated unique rearrangements over total unique productive rearrangements; depth was the summed frequency of those rearrangements. Two-sided Wilcoxon rank-sum tests were applied when comparing TCR breadth between groups. What TCRdb holds here is the immuneACCESS table cut down to in-frame rearrangements. Part of the clones is not present; checked against another copy, under half of the missing clones reflect an unresolved V gene, and the others are unexplained. That table gives V, J and clone size, and the DNA gave D and trimming. The sample yields some 330,000 clones; 90% were counted once. The top ten hold 5.5% of the sample.

V loses 0 bases, J loses 2 bases, and the germline ends lie 9 bases apart. The CDR3 sequence holds 15 residues, the cysteine and phenylalanine included. The kept DNA is CDR3 alone, 45 bases in frame from the first base. According to the germline V gene, CDR1 reads SGHRS and CDR2 reads YFSETQ. The intended sense of this specimen's treatment or condition label: 15 to 20 received Ad26.COV2.S at low or high dose, single or two shots; several received placebo; per-sample allocation not given. Repertoires of vaccine and placebo recipients were sequenced from samples collected on day 63 after the first injection. Cohort 1b enrolled 25 to 30 adults aged 18-55 years at a single site in Boston, USA, between 29 July and 7 August 2020. Ad26.COV2.S consisted of a replication-incompetent adenovirus type 26 vector by which a prefusion-stabilized SARS-CoV-2 spike protein from the original Wuhan strain was expressed.

The sequenced sample was peripheral blood, obtained in a trial of Ad26.COV2.S vaccine versus placebo. This sequence originates from a person between 18 and 60 years old who received the Ad26.COV2.S COVID-19 vaccine or a placebo. In this chain, TRBV5-1 is recombined with TRBJ1-3, with a weak D call of TRBD1 (5 bases match). The CDR3: CASSLEEGTGNTIYF. The bases are TGCGCCAGCAGCTTGGAAGAGGGGACTGGAAACACCATATATTTT.